This passage covers 30 T cell receptor beta chains from one sample sequenced in a study of blood T cell repertoires in COVID-19. The data were produced by immunoSEQ multiplex PCR, yet TCRdb's version contains in-frame clones alone and is incomplete. This sample carries more than 200,000 clones, approximately 86% of them seen once, and the ten largest clones take nearly 2%. The material sequenced was peripheral blood. These receptors were obtained from a man in his thirties or forties with active or convalescent COVID-19.

The CDR3 bases are TGTGCCAGCAGCTCACCTAGCGGGCGAAGGGAGCTGTTTTTT. Protein sequence: CASSSPSGRRELFF. V gene TRBV7-8 combines with J gene TRBJ2-2; 8 nucleotides agree with TRBD2. The CDR3 consists of 14 residues. J gave up 9 bases and V 4 bases, and 7 bases lay outside the gene matches. The germline CDR1 and CDR2 sequences are SGHVS and FQNEAQ.

The rearrangement joins TRBV5-1 to TRBJ1-1; D call uncertain. From germline, CDR1 is SGHRS and CDR2 YFSETQ. V was trimmed by 7 bases and J by 5 bases, leaving 15 bases between them. The CDR3 length is 13 residues. CDR3 sequence: CASGAGEKTEAFF. The DNA of the CDR3 is TGCGCCAGCGGAGCCGGGGAGAAAACTGAAGCTTTCTTT.

The chain has TRBV9 and TRBJ1-6; tentative D call: TRBD1 (6 bases). Trimming removed 3 bases from V and 14 bases from J, with 27 bases in between. This CDR3 has 17 amino acids. Germline V CDR1 and CDR2: SGDLS, YYNGEE. The CDR3 region has the DNA TGTGCCAGCAGCGCCAATCTGCCGGGACAAGCCTCTCCGGCCCTCCACTTT. This codes for CASSANLPGQASPALHF.

The chain employs TRBV19 and TRBJ1-1; 11 bases agree with TRBD1. V was pared by 6 bases and J by 3 bases, with 6 bases of the junction left unmatched. CDR3 size: 15 residues. The germline gives CDR1 LNHDA, CDR2 SQIVND (reference sequence). The chain's CDR3 is CASRGQGEGDTEAFF. The CDR3 DNA follows: TGTGCCAGTAGGGGACAGGGGGAGGGTGACACTGAAGCTTTCTTT.

The rearrangement links TRBV2 to TRBJ1-2; the match to TRBD1 covers 9 bases. With 6 bases clipped from V and 6 bases from J, the junction kept 5 bases outside the gene matches. The CDR3 consists of 13 residues. Looked up from germline, CDR1 is SNHLY and CDR2 is FYNNEI. CDR3 loop: CASRGDRANGYTF. CDR3 nucleotide sequence: TGTGCCAGCAGAGGGGACAGGGCGAATGGCTACACCTTC.

This rearrangement joins TRBV15 to TRBJ1-5, with TRBD1 identical over 8 bases. V lost 3 bases and J lost 6; bases outside the gene matches: 10. This CDR3 region has 16 residues. Germline assignment: CDR1 LNHNV and CDR2 YYDKDF (reference sequence). CDR3 residues: CATSSGQGGAGQPQHF. CDR3 in DNA: TGTGCCACCAGCAGCGGACAGGGAGGTGCAGGTCAGCCCCAGCATTTT.

The gene calls are TRBV6-5 and TRBJ2-5, with 13 bases lining up with TRBD2. Germline assignment: CDR1 MNHEY and CDR2 SVGAGI. The CDR3 has 14 amino acids. V lost 10 bases, J lost 1 base, and 3 bases stayed unmatched. The CDR3 loop is CATTSGGAQETQYF. In nucleotides, the CDR3 is TGTGCCACTACTAGCGGGGGGGCCCAAGAGACCCAGTACTTC.

The rearrangement uses TRBV10-1 and TRBJ1-4; unclear D gene. The CDR3 totals 15 residues. Per the germline V gene, CDR1 is WNHNN and CDR2 is SYGVQD (reference sequence). The V end was cut by 3 bases, the J end by 0 bases, with 8 bases between. Here the CDR3 reads CASSESGATNEKLFF. Here the CDR3 DNA reads TGCGCCAGCAGTGAATCCGGGGCAACTAATGAAAAACTGTTTTTT.

This chain's CDR3 is CASSEGQENGYTF. The DNA of the CDR3 is TGTGCCAGCAGTGAGGGACAGGAAAATGGCTACACCTTC. V and J are TRBV2 and TRBJ1-2; 8 nucleotides agree with TRBD1. The junction had 3 bases not matched to a gene; V was cut back by 3 bases and J by 6 bases. CDR3 length equals 13 residues. Germline CDR1 SNHLY, CDR2 FYNNEI.

This clone was recorded only once. The rearrangement links TRBV4-1 to TRBJ1-2; 8 positions agree with TRBD1. With 3 bases clipped from V and 2 bases from J, the junction kept 11 bases outside the gene matches. Germline lookup yields CDR1 MGHRA and CDR2 YSYEKL. The CDR3 runs to 17 residues. Written as DNA, the CDR3 is TGCGCCAGCAGCCATGACAGGGGATTAAGGAGAAACTATGGCTACACCTTC. Encoded protein: CASSHDRGLRRNYGYTF.

This clone is a singleton in its sample. The chain uses TRBV5-1 and TRBJ2-5; 12 nucleotides match TRBD2. The V gene end was trimmed by 4 bases and the J gene end by 1 base; junction bases not matched to a gene: 5. The CDR3 runs 16 residues. From germline, CDR1 is SGHRS and CDR2 YFSETQ. CDR3 region: CASSIGLAGFQETQYF. CDR3 DNA: TGCGCCAGCAGCATAGGACTAGCGGGGTTCCAAGAGACCCAGTACTTC.

This sequence joins TRBV7-9 and TRBJ2-1; TRBD2 matches 16 bases. CDR3 size: 17 residues. Germline V lookup: CDR1 SEHNR, CDR2 FQNEAQ (reference sequence). Losses at the gene ends were 4 bases for V and 5 bases for J; bases not matched to a gene: 5. The CDR3 loop reads CASSYPGTSGGDNEQFF. The CDR3 DNA follows: TGTGCCAGCAGCTATCCCGGGACTAGCGGGGGGGACAATGAGCAGTTCTTC.

DNA for the CDR3: TGTGCCAGCAGCTTTGAGACAGGGGTGCCCGGTCATCTCCACTTT. Its protein product is CASSFETGVPGHLHF. The rearrangement joins TRBV11-2 to TRBJ1-6; 8 bases line up with TRBD1. Germline V gene sequence: CDR1 SGHAT, CDR2 FQNNGV. The V segment lost 3 bases and the J segment 16 bases; nucleotides outside the gene matches: 14. The CDR3 has 15 amino acids.

This clone has just a few counts. The chain couples TRBV5-1 to TRBJ1-3, with D possibly being TRBD1 (6 bases). V gave up 3 bases and J gave up 0 bases, with 10 bases separating them. The CDR3 length is 15 residues. Germline V CDR1 and CDR2: SGHRS, YFSETQ. In DNA form, the CDR3 reads TGCGCCAGCAGCTATGGACAGAGCTCTGGAAACACCATATATTTT. Translated, it gives CASSYGQSSGNTIYF. The full variable domain, in which reference TRBV5-1 and TRBJ1-3 provide the parts outside the CDR3, is KAGVTQTPRYLIKTRGQQVTLSCSPISGHRSVSWYQQTPGQGLQFLFEYFSETQRNKGNFPGRFSGRQFSNSRSEMNVSTLELGDSALYLCASSYGQSSGNTIYFGEGSWLTVV.

This clone has just a few counts. The J gene is TRBJ2-7, the V gene TRBV11-2, with 7 bases that match TRBD1. There are 19 residues in the CDR3. The V gene's germline CDR1 is SGHAT and CDR2 FQNNGV. V lost 5 bases and J lost 1; bases outside the gene matches: 20. The CDR3 protein is CASSPIKRERGLVSYEQYF. The CDR3, as DNA: TGTGCCAGCAGCCCGATAAAGAGGGAGAGGGGGCTTGTTTCCTACGAGCAGTACTTC.

The V gene is TRBV19, the J gene TRBJ1-5, with unresolved D. From germline, CDR1 is LNHDA and CDR2 SQIVND (reference sequence). This CDR3 is built from 12 residues. Deletions cut 4 bases from V and 6 bases from J, with 7 bases between. The CDR3 nucleotides read TGTGCCAGTAGTACAGTTGGTCAGCCCCAGCATTTT. Translation gives CASSTVGQPQHF. Full variable domain (outside the CDR3, taken from reference TRBV19 and TRBJ1-5): DGGITQSPKYLFRKEGQNVTLSCEQNLNHDAMYWYRQDPGQGLRLIYYSQIVNDFQKGDIAEGYSVSREKKESFPLTVTSAQKNPTAFYLCASSTVGQPQHFGDGTRLSIL.

The chain has TRBV7-9 and TRBJ1-2; possible D gene TRBD1, 6 bases. The length of the CDR3 is 16 residues. V lost 7 bases and J 5 bases, leaving 23 bases between the germline ends. Germline CDR1 SEHNR, CDR2 FQNEAQ (reference sequence). CDR3 in amino acids: CASKRQGSKTIYGYTF. CDR3 nucleotides: TGTGCCAGCAAACGGCAGGGGTCAAAAACTATTTATGGCTACACCTTC.

The chain carries TRBV5-6 and TRBJ1-1; unclear D gene. V was cut by 3 bases and J by 0 bases, with 12 bases left in between. The length of the CDR3 is 15 residues. Germline-derived CDR1 and CDR2 are SGHDT and YYEEEE. The chain's CDR3 is CASSSRPQVNTEAFF. CDR3 nucleotides: TGTGCCAGCAGCTCCCGACCCCAGGTGAACACTGAAGCTTTCTTT.

The gene calls are TRBV4-2 and TRBJ1-2; 7 bases are shared with TRBD1. The CDR3 runs 15 residues. Per germline, CDR1 LGHNA and CDR2 YNFKEQ. V dropped 4 bases and J dropped 8; count of bases not matched to a gene: 13. The CDR3 DNA sequence: TGTGCCAGCAGCCCGAGTGACAGGGTGGGTAAGGGCTACACCTTC. Amino acid sequence: CASSPSDRVGKGYTF.

This clone was detected a few times. This rearrangement joins TRBV6-5 to TRBJ1-4; no definite D call. Trimming pared 5 bases from V and 1 base from J, leaving 5 bases between. The CDR3 has 13 residues. CDR1 MNHEY and CDR2 SVGAGI come from the germline V gene. In DNA, the CDR3 is TGTGCCAGCAGTCCAGGAACTAATGAAAAACTGTTTTTT. Translation gives CASSPGTNEKLFF.

Only one count was recorded for this clone. This sequence joins TRBV7-9 and TRBJ1-5; D is unclear. Trimming cost V 5 bases and J 2 bases, with 10 bases left between them. From germline, CDR1 is SEHNR and CDR2 FQNEAQ (reference sequence). The CDR3 spans 14 residues. The CDR3 region is CASSEDWGNQPQHF. The CDR3 DNA follows: TGTGCCAGCAGCGAGGACTGGGGCAATCAGCCCCAGCATTTT.

The chain's CDR3 is CSALGLPDTEAFF. DNA of the CDR3: TGCAGCGCCCTTGGGCTTCCGGACACTGAAGCTTTCTTT. The V gene is TRBV29-1, the J gene TRBJ1-1, with D unresolved. Germline CDR1 is SQVTM and CDR2 is ANQGSEA. Trimming shortened V by 7 bases and J by 3 bases, and 15 bases separated the two germline ends. This CDR3 has 13 residues. The complete variable domain, with remaining parts taken from reference TRBV29-1 and TRBJ1-1, reads SAVISQKPSRDICQRGTSLTIQCQVDSQVTMMFWYRQQPGQSLTLIATANQGSEATYESGFVIDKFPISRPNLTFSTLTVSNMSPEDSSIYLCSALGLPDTEAFFGQGTRLTVV.

The V gene is TRBV25-1, the J gene TRBJ2-3; D remains unclear. The CDR3 covers 11 residues. Germline V gene data show CDR1 as MGHDK and CDR2 as SYGVNS. Trimming took off 5 bases at V and 6 bases at J, with 6 bases between the two ends. Written as DNA, the CDR3 is TGTGCCAGCAGTTCAATGGATACGCAGTATTTT. Translation: CASSSMDTQYF.

The chain couples TRBV7-3 to TRBJ1-1; D perhaps matches TRBD1 (6 bases). Trimming took off 4 bases at V and 2 bases at J, with 11 bases between the two ends. Looked up from germline, CDR1 is SGHTA and CDR2 is FQGTGA. There are 14 residues in the CDR3. In DNA form, the CDR3 reads TGTGCCAGCAGCTCGGGACACCTTAACACTGAAGCTTTCTTT. Translation: CASSSGHLNTEAFF.

Regarding this clone: The junction differs from germline at one of its ends, possibly a read error. This chain joins TRBV7-6 and TRBJ2-5; TRBD2 might be the D (6 bases). Germline V lookup: CDR1 SGHVS, CDR2 FNYEAQ. The CDR3 consists of 15 residues. The CDR3 loop reads CASSPTRGNQEAQYF. The CDR3 region has the DNA TGTGCCAGCAGCCCCACCCGGGGGAACCAAGAGGCCCAGTACTTC. The entire variable domain, with the rest obtained from reference TRBV7-6 and TRBJ2-5, is as follows: GAGVSQSPRYKVTKRGQDVALRCDPISGHVSLYWYRQALGQGPEFLTYFNYEAQQDKSGLPNDRFSAERPEGSISTLTIQRTEQRDSAMYRCASSPTRGNQEAQYFGPGTRLLVL.

The gene calls are TRBV29-1 and TRBJ2-3, with TRBD2 matching over 8 bases. CDR1 is SQVTM, CDR2 ANQGSEA, per germline. V lost 7 bases to trimming and J lost 6 bases; unmatched junction nucleotides: 12. The CDR3 spans 14 residues. CDR3 amino acids: CSAVEAAGVDTQYF. In DNA form, the CDR3 reads TGCAGCGCCGTGGAGGCAGCGGGGGTGGATACGCAGTATTTT.

The chain employs TRBV3-1 (or the pseudogene TRBV3-2) and TRBJ1-5, with D possibly matching TRBD1 (6 bases). Per the germline V gene, CDR1 is LGHDT and CDR2 is YNNKEL (reference sequence). This CDR3 comprises 15 residues. Trimming removed 2 bases at V and 1 base at J, with 9 bases between. The CDR3 is CASSQRTESNQPQHF. Written as DNA, the CDR3 is TGTGCCAGCAGCCAACGGACAGAAAGCAATCAGCCCCAGCATTTT.

The chain joins TRBV6-1 to TRBJ1-6, with D possibly matching TRBD1 (6 bases). The germline CDR1 and CDR2 sequences are MNHNS and SASEGT. Trimming removed 0 bases at V and 6 bases at J, with 12 bases between. This CDR3 contains 16 residues. In nucleotides, the CDR3 is TGTGCCAGCAGTGAAGCCCTTTGGGGGCGTAATTCACCCCTCCACTTT. Translation gives CASSEALWGRNSPLHF.

The J gene is TRBJ1-1, the V gene TRBV29-1, with D perhaps matching TRBD1 (6 bases). V was clipped by 8 bases and J by 7 bases, with 14 bases between them. Per germline, CDR1 SQVTM and CDR2 ANQGSEA. CDR3 length: 11 residues. CDR3 nucleotides: TGCAGCTCTAGGACAGTGGGTGAAGCTTTCTTT. This codes for CSSRTVGEAFF. Complete variable domain (other parts from reference TRBV29-1 and TRBJ1-1): SAVISQKPSRDICQRGTSLTIQCQVDSQVTMMFWYRQQPGQSLTLIATANQGSEATYESGFVIDKFPISRPNLTFSTLTVSNMSPEDSSIYLCSSRTVGEAFFGQGTRLTVV.

This chain uses TRBV5-1 with TRBJ2-2; possibly TRBD1 for D (6 bases). The CDR3 spans 15 residues. Trimming shortened V by 3 bases and J by 2 bases, and 11 bases separated the two germline ends. The germline CDR1 and CDR2 sequences are SGHRS and YFSETQ. The CDR3 DNA sequence: TGCGCCAGCAGCTCTAGACAGGTTAACACCGGGGAGCTGTTTTTT. It translates to CASSSRQVNTGELFF. The variable domain in full, completed from reference TRBV5-1 and TRBJ2-2, reads KAGVTQTPRYLIKTRGQQVTLSCSPISGHRSVSWYQQTPGQGLQFLFEYFSETQRNKGNFPGRFSGRQFSNSRSEMNVSTLELGDSALYLCASSSRQVNTGELFFGEGSRLTVL.